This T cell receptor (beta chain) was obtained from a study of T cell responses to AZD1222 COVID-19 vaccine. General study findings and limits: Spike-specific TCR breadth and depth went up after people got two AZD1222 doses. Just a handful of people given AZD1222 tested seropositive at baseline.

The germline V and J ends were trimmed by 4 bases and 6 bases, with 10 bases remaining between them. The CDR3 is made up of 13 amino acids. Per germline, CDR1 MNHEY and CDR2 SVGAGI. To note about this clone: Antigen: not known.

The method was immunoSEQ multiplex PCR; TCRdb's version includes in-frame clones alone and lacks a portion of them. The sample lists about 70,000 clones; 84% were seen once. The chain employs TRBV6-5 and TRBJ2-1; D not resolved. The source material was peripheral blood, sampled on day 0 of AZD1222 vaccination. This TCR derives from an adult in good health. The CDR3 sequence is CASSSAVPNEQFF. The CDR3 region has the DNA TGTGCCAGCAGTTCGGCGGTGCCCAATGAGCAGTTCTTC.